This TCR beta chain is drawn from a study of PD-L1 blockade in urothelial cancer. Whole-study results and caveats: Better progression-free and overall survival followed lower pretreatment blood clonality.

The germline V gene has CDR1 LNHDA and CDR2 SQIVND (reference sequence). V was clipped by 5 bases and J by 0 bases, with 13 bases between them. The CDR3 is 15 residues long. Generated by immunoSEQ multiplex PCR, the TCRdb table keeps only in-frame clones and is missing some. The sample contains tens of thousands of clones, roughly four fifths of which appear only once. In the case of this clone: Its antigen is still unknown.

Material: PBMCs, obtained around atezolizumab (anti-PD-L1) treatment. The chain has TRBV19 and TRBJ1-2; D is perhaps TRBD1 (6 bases). This sequence was found in a man between 65 and 85 years old with urothelial cancer. The CDR3: CASSPTGFANYGYTF. The CDR3 DNA is TGTGCCAGTAGTCCCACAGGGTTTGCTAACTATGGCTACACCTTC.